The next 8 T cell receptor beta chains were all read from a single sample in a study of T cells in Graves' hyperthyroidism and ophthalmopathy. Amplified TCR beta CDR3 regions derived from RNA transcripts. HTBI primers were the set used in a first-round RT-PCR of the TCR CDR3. MiXCR, run by TCRdb on the multiplex PCR reads, gives a single entry per CDR3 protein. The sample lists 300,000 to 400,000 distinct CDR3 sequences, roughly 18% occurring once. The sequencing sample was made of blood. The origin of the receptors is a woman aged 45-65 years with Graves' hyperthyroidism.

The gene calls are TRBV30 and TRBJ2-1, with no clear D. The V end was cut by 0 bases, the J end by 1 base, with 10 bases between. Germline CDR1 and CDR2: GTSNPN and SVGIG (reference sequence). The CDR3 is 15 amino acids. In nucleotides, the CDR3 is TGTGCCTGGAGTGTCGGGCAGGCGTCCTACAATGAGCAGTTCTTC. It is translated as CAWSVGQASYNEQFF.

This clonotype has at least ten counts. The V and J genes are TRBV5-1 and TRBJ2-7; 7 bases fit TRBD2. Losses at the gene ends were 4 bases for V and 5 bases for J; bases not matched to a gene: 9. The CDR3 is 14 amino acids. Germline V gives CDR1 SGHRS, CDR2 YFSETQ. CDR3 in amino acids: CASSPGGGVNEQYV. Written as DNA, the CDR3 is TGCGCCAGCAGCCCTGGCGGGGGAGTCAACGAGCAGTACGTC.

The CDR3 is CASSDSAAGNTEAFF. The DNA of the CDR3 is TGTGCCAGCAGTGACTCAGCTGCCGGAAACACTGAAGCTTTCTTT. The chain links TRBV6-4 to TRBJ1-1; no clear D gene. V lost 0 bases and J 2 bases, leaving 10 bases between the germline ends. The CDR3 totals 15 residues. CDR1 MRHNA and CDR2 SNTAGT come from the germline V gene.

The gene calls are TRBV20-1 and TRBJ2-5; a possible D gene is TRBD2 (5 bases). CDR1 is DFQATT and CDR2 is SNEGSKA in the germline V gene (reference sequence). Deletions cut 2 bases from V and 2 bases from J, with 15 bases between. The CDR3 is made up of 15 amino acids. The CDR3 DNA reads TGCAGTGCTAGACGGGGTAGCGTCCTACAAGAGACCCAGTACTTC. As protein: CSARRGSVLQETQYF.

The chain links TRBV3-1 to TRBJ2-1; 12 nucleotides agree with TRBD2. CDR1 LGHDT and CDR2 YNNKEL come from the germline V gene (reference sequence). The CDR3 loop spans 13 amino acids. V lost 8 bases and J lost 7; bases outside the gene matches: 3. The CDR3 DNA follows: TGTGCCAGCCAAGGGACTAGCGGGAATGAGCAGTTCTTC. It translates to CASQGTSGNEQFF.

The V call is TRBV28, the J call TRBJ2-4, with D maybe TRBD2 (5 bases). The ends were cut back, 5 bases at V and 8 bases at J, with 19 bases in the middle. The CDR3 runs 15 residues. Germline lookup yields CDR1 MDHEN and CDR2 SYDVKM. The CDR3 nucleotides are TGTGCCAGCAGTCCACCGAGGGCGCCTCTTGACATTCAGTACTTC. It is translated as CASSPPRAPLDIQYF.

The table lists this clonotype with a few counts. The CDR3 region has the DNA TGTGCCAGCAGCCAAGACAGACTAGCATCAGATACGCAGTATTTT. Amino acid sequence: CASSQDRLASDTQYF. This chain joins TRBV14 and TRBJ2-3; 7 bases line up with TRBD2. The germline V gene has CDR1 SGHDN and CDR2 FVKESK. The CDR3 length is 15 residues. J lost 4 bases, V lost 0 bases, and 4 bases had no gene match.

This clonotype was counted between two and nine times. DNA for the CDR3: TGCAGTGCGACGGATCAGGGTGCCCGGGGGCTTTTTGAGACCCAGTACTTC. Its protein product is CSATDQGARGLFETQYF. J is TRBJ2-5 and V is TRBV20-1; D may match TRBD1 or TRBD2 (6 bases each). Deletions cut 6 bases from V and 5 bases from J, with 28 bases between. This CDR3 is 17 amino acids long. The germline CDR1 and CDR2 sequences are DFQATT and SNEGSKA (reference sequence).